Below are 18 T cell receptor beta chains sequenced from a single sample in a study of cytomegalovirus exposure and HLA in healthy donors (dated by TCRdb to 2016 to 2017). Libraries were constructed by the immunoSEQ multiplex PCR assay. A mixture of 60 forward primers for TCR Vbeta segments and 13 reverse primers for TCR Jbeta segments was used in the multiplex PCR. TCRdb retrieved this table from immuneACCESS and kept in-frame rearrangements only. Not all clones are present; in checked studies, unresolved V genes account for under half, and no reason is known for the remainder. Within this sample are 100,000 or so clones, with around four fifths of them counted one time only. The biggest ten clones account for roughly 9.2% of the sample. The specimen sequenced was PBMCs. The origin of the receptors is a woman aged 40-49 years in good health and CMV-seropositive.

This clone appeared once. The chain recombines TRBV6-1 with TRBJ2-5, with TRBD2 as a possible D gene (6 bases). The V end was cut by 3 bases, the J end by 5 bases, with 13 bases between. The CDR3 length is 14 residues. Germline CDR1 reads MNHNS; CDR2 reads SASEGT. The CDR3 is CASSEGGRLETQYF. The CDR3 nucleotides are TGTGCCAGCAGTGAGGGAGGACGCCTTGAGACCCAGTACTTC.

The sample holds a few counts of this clone. V and J are TRBV7-2 and TRBJ2-7; D might be TRBD2 (5 bases). V shed 1 base and J shed 0 bases, with 10 bases lying between them. The germline V gene has CDR1 SGHTA and CDR2 FQGNSA. CDR3 length: 15 residues. CDR3 nucleotide sequence: TGTGCCAGCAGCTTAGGTACTAGGAGCTCCTACGAGCAGTACTTC. Protein: CASSLGTRSSYEQYF.

The chain combines TRBV7-3 with TRBJ2-1; tentatively, D is TRBD2 (5 bases). Trimming left V 0 bases short and J 1 base short, with 10 bases between. The CDR3 covers 16 residues. Germline V CDR1 and CDR2: SGHTA, FQGTGA. The CDR3 region is CASSLTASPSYNEQFF. The DNA for the CDR3 is TGTGCCAGCAGCTTAACGGCTAGCCCTTCCTACAATGAGCAGTTCTTC.

The chain is built from TRBV4-3 and TRBJ1-4, with a possible D match to TRBD1 (6 bases). Trimming took 0 bases from V and 7 from J, leaving 15 bases between them. The CDR3 consists of 16 residues. CDR1 and CDR2 from the germline V gene are LGHNA and YSLEER. The DNA of the CDR3 is TGCGCCAGCAGCCAAGACGTGGGGGAGGGGGGTGAAAAACTGTTTTTT. Translating it yields CASSQDVGEGGEKLFF.

This sequence joins TRBV10-1 and TRBJ2-1, with 7 bases lining up with TRBD2. This CDR3 is 13 amino acids long. Unmatched junction bases numbered 8, after V lost 6 bases and J lost 9 bases. Germline V CDR1 and CDR2: WNHNN, SYGVQD (reference sequence). CDR3 sequence reads: CASSRTSFGEQFF. Here the CDR3 DNA reads TGCGCCAGCAGCCGGACTAGTTTCGGTGAGCAGTTCTTC.

The chain uses TRBV11-2 and TRBJ2-1; TRBD1 might be the D (6 bases). Per the germline V gene, CDR1 is SGHAT and CDR2 is FQNNGV. Trimming removed 5 bases from V and 7 bases from J, with 18 bases in between. The CDR3 spans 15 residues. The CDR3 loop reads CASSPLRTARNEQFF. CDR3 nucleotide sequence: TGTGCCAGCAGCCCACTACGGACAGCTAGAAATGAGCAGTTCTTC.

V and J are TRBV28 and TRBJ2-1; 13 nucleotides agree with TRBD2. The CDR3 is 15 residues long. V was clipped by 5 bases and J by 4 bases; unmatched bases: 2. Germline assignment: CDR1 MDHEN and CDR2 SYDVKM. The CDR3 here is CASSTSGGAYNEQFF. In nucleotides, the CDR3 is TGTGCCAGCAGTACTAGCGGGGGGGCTTACAATGAGCAGTTCTTC.

There are a few counts of this clone. The chain recombines TRBV15 with TRBJ1-5, with TRBD1 as a possible D gene (6 bases). CDR3 size: 17 residues. Germline V lookup: CDR1 LNHNV, CDR2 YYDKDF (reference sequence). V was shortened by 4 bases and J by 2 bases, with 18 bases between the two germline ends. The CDR3 DNA reads TGTGCCACCAGCAAAGGGGGGGGAGGGAGAGGCAATCAGCCCCAGCATTTT. As protein: CATSKGGGGRGNQPQHF.

This clone was picked up one time. The chain carries TRBV19 and TRBJ1-1; D is unclear. Trimming removed 1 base from V and 2 bases from J, with 11 bases in between. Germline V gives CDR1 LNHDA, CDR2 SQIVND (reference sequence). This CDR3 has 15 amino acids. In DNA, the CDR3 is TGTGCCAGTAGTATAGGGGCACAGAGAAACACTGAAGCTTTCTTT. Translating gives CASSIGAQRNTEAFF.

This clone was seen just once. The chain couples TRBV19 to TRBJ1-5; D possibly corresponds to TRBD1 (5 bases). V was clipped by 6 bases and J by 7 bases, with 19 bases between them. Per the germline V gene, CDR1 is LNHDA and CDR2 is SQIVND (reference sequence). CDR3 length: 15 amino acids. This CDR3 is CASSPGQVSSQPQHF. In DNA, the CDR3 is TGTGCCAGTAGCCCCGGACAAGTGTCATCCCAGCCCCAGCATTTT.

This chain links TRBV28 with TRBJ2-4, with TRBD1 matching over 8 bases. CDR3 length: 14 amino acids. The J segment lost 6 bases and the V segment lost 4 bases, leaving 5 bases of the junction unmatched. From germline, CDR1 is MDHEN and CDR2 SYDVKM. The CDR3 coding sequence is TGTGCCAGCAGTTCGACAGGGGTCGCAAACATTCAGTACTTC. Its translation: CASSSTGVANIQYF. The whole variable domain, remainder taken from reference TRBV28 and TRBJ2-4, is DVKVTQSSRYLVKRTGEKVFLECVQDMDHENMFWYRQDPGLGLRLIYFSYDVKMKEKGDIPEGYSVSREKKERFSLILESASTNQTSMYLCASSSTGVANIQYFGAGTRLSVL.

This sequence joins TRBV27 and TRBJ2-3; D perhaps matches TRBD1 (6 bases). Trimming cost V 5 bases and J 1 base, with 10 bases left between them. This CDR3 spans 14 amino acids. Germline V gene lookup returns CDR1 MNHEY and CDR2 SMNVEV (reference sequence). The CDR3: CASSPNRGTDTQYF. For the CDR3, the DNA is TGTGCCAGCAGTCCTAACAGGGGCACAGATACGCAGTATTTT.

This clone was observed a handful of times. CDR3: CASSLWTGVEQYF. CDR3 sequence (DNA): TGTGCCAGCAGTTTATGGACAGGGGTCGAGCAGTACTTC. This chain uses TRBV28 with TRBJ2-7; 8 nucleotides line up with TRBD1. CDR1 and CDR2 (germline): MDHEN, SYDVKM. The CDR3 spans 13 residues. Germline trimming cut 0 bases from V and 6 bases from J; bases unmatched to any gene: 1. Using reference TRBV28 and TRBJ2-7 for the parts outside the CDR3, the full variable domain is DVKVTQSSRYLVKRTGEKVFLECVQDMDHENMFWYRQDPGLGLRLIYFSYDVKMKEKGDIPEGYSVSREKKERFSLILESASTNQTSMYLCASSLWTGVEQYFGPGTRLTVT.

This clone was observed a handful of times. The rearrangement joins TRBV14 to TRBJ2-3, with D maybe TRBD2 (7 bases). This CDR3 has 16 residues. The germline CDR1 and CDR2 sequences are SGHDN and FVKESK. Trimming stripped 0 bases from V and 0 bases from J, with 10 bases between. The CDR3 reads CASSQDAGASTDTQYF. The CDR3 coding sequence is TGTGCCAGCAGCCAAGATGCGGGGGCCAGCACAGATACGCAGTATTTT.

The chain has TRBV28 and TRBJ2-6, with D possibly being TRBD1 (6 bases). V gave up 3 bases and J gave up 2 bases, with 14 bases separating them. The CDR3 consists of 17 residues. Per the germline V gene, CDR1 is MDHEN and CDR2 is SYDVKM. As DNA, the CDR3 is TGTGCCAGCAGTTTTTGGGGACAAGCAGCTGGGGCCAACGTCCTGACTTTC. This translates into CASSFWGQAAGANVLTF.

The genes are TRBV4-2 and TRBJ2-3, with 9 nucleotides matching TRBD1. Germline lookup yields CDR1 LGHNA and CDR2 YNFKEQ. V shed 4 bases, J shed 4 bases, and the junction held 6 bases outside the gene matches. The CDR3 length is 15 residues. CDR3 sequence reads: CASSPPGQGADTQYF. CDR3 DNA: TGTGCCAGCAGCCCGCCGGGACAGGGCGCAGATACGCAGTATTTT.

This chain uses TRBV11-2 with TRBJ1-2; D is perhaps TRBD1 (6 bases). This CDR3 spans 13 amino acids. V was shortened by 5 bases and J by 8 bases, with 15 bases between the two germline ends. Germline loops: CDR1 SGHAT, CDR2 FQNNGV. CDR3 coding DNA: TGTGCCAGCAGCCCTGGACAGATCGGGGGCTACACCTTC. This gives the protein CASSPGQIGGYTF.

As concerns this clone: This sample includes further DNA sequences coding for the same CDR3. The gene calls are TRBV29-1 and TRBJ2-3; no reliable D call. The V gene lost 3 bases and the J gene lost 1 base, with 5 bases spanning the gap. Germline loops: CDR1 SQVTM, CDR2 ANQGSEA. This CDR3 spans 12 amino acids. DNA of the CDR3: TGCAGCGTTGATACGGGCACAGATACGCAGTATTTT. This encodes CSVDTGTDTQYF.